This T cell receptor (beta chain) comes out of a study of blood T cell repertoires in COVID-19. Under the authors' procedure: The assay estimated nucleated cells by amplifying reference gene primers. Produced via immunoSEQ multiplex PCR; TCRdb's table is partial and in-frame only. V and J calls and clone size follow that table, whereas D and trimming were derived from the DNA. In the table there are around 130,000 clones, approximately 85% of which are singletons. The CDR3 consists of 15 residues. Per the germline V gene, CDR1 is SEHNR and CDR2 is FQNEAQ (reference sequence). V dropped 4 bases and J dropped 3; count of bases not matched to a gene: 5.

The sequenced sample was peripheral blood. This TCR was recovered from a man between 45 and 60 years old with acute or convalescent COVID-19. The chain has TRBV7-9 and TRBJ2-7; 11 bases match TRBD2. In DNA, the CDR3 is TGTGCCAGCAGCTCCGGACTAGCGGGCCACTACGAGCAGTACTTC. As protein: CASSSGLAGHYEQYF.